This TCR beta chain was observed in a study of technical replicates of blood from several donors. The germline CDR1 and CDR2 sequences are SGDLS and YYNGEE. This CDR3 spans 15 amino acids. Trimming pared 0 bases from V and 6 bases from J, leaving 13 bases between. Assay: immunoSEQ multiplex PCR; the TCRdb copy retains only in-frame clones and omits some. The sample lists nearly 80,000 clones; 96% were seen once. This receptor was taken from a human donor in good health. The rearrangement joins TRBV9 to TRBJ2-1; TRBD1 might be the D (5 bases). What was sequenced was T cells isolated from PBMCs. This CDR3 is CASSVGSREINEQFF. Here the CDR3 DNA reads TGTGCCAGCAGCGTAGGGTCCAGGGAAATCAATGAGCAGTTCTTC. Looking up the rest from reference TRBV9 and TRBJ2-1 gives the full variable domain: DSGVTQTPKHLITATGQRVTLRCSPRSGDLSVYWYQQSLDQGLQFLIQYYNGEERAKGNILERFSAQQFPDLHSELNLSSLELGDSALYFCASSVGSREINEQFFGPGTRLTVL.